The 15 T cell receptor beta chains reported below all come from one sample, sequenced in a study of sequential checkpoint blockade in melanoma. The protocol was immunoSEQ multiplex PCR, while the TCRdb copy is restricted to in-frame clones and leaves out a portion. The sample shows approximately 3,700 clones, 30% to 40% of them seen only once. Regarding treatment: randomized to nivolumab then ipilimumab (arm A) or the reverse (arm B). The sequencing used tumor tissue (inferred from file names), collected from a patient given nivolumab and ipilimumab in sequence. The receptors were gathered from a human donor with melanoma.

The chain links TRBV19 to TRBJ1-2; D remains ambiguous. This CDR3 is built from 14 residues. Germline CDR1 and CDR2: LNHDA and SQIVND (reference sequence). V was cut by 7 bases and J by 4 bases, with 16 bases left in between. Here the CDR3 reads CASKHAEGAYGYTF. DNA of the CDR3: TGTGCCAGTAAACACGCCGAGGGAGCCTATGGCTACACCTTC. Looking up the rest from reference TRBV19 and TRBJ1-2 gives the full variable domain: DGGITQSPKYLFRKEGQNVTLSCEQNLNHDAMYWYRQDPGQGLRLIYYSQIVNDFQKGDIAEGYSVSREKKESFPLTVTSAQKNPTAFYLCASKHAEGAYGYTFGSGTRLTVV.

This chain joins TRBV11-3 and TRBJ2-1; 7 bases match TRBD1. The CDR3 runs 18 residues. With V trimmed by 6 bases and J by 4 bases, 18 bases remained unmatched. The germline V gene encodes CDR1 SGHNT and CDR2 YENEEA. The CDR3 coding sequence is TGTGCCAGCAGGTCCCTCCGGACAGGTTCAACCTCGTACAATGAGCAGTTCTTC. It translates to CASRSLRTGSTSYNEQFF. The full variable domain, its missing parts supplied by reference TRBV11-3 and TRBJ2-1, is EAGVVQSPRYKIIEKKQPVAFWCNPISGHNTLYWYLQNLGQGPELLIRYENEEAVDDSQLPKDRFSAERLKGVDSTLKIQPAELGDSAVYLCASRSLRTGSTSYNEQFFGPGTRLTVL.

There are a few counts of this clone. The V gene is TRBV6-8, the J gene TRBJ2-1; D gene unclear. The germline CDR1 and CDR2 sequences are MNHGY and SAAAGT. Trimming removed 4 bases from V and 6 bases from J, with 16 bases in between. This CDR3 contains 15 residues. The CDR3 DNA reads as TGTGCCAGCAGTTCGTCCGACCCGACCCCCAATGAGCAGTTCTTC. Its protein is CASSSSDPTPNEQFF.

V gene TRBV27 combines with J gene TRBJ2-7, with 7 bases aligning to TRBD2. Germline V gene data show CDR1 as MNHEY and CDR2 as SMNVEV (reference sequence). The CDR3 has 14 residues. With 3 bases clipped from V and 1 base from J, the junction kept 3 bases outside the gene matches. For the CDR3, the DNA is TGTGCCAGCAGTTTTTTGGGGGGGTCCTACGAGCAGTACGTC. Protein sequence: CASSFLGGSYEQYV.

CDR3 residues: CASSPGQGGYEQYF. The DNA of the CDR3 is TGTGCCAGCAGCCCGGGACAGGGTGGATACGAGCAGTACTTC. The chain couples TRBV27 to TRBJ2-7; TRBD1 matches 9 bases. With 6 bases clipped from V and 4 bases from J, the junction kept 7 bases outside the gene matches. Per the germline V gene, CDR1 is MNHEY and CDR2 is SMNVEV (reference sequence). The CDR3 loop spans 14 amino acids.

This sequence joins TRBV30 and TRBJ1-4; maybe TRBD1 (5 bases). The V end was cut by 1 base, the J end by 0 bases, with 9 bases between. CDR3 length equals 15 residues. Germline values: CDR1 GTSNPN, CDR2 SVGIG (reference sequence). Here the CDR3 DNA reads TGTGCCTGGAGTGCCGAAGGGGCAACTAATGAAAAACTGTTTTTT. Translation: CAWSAEGATNEKLFF.

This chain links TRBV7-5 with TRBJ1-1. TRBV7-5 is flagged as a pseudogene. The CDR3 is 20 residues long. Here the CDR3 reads CASSQDLQATRRSKNTEAFF. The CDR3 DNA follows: TGTGCCAGCAGCCAAGATCTACAGGCTACTAGGCGATCTAAGAACACTGAAGCTTTCTTT.

The DNA for the CDR3 is TGTGCCAGCAGCTTAGACGGTGCGACTAGCGGTACCGGGGAGCTGTTTTTT. Its translation is CASSLDGATSGTGELFF. The rearrangement joins TRBV11-3 to TRBJ2-2; 9 nucleotides align to TRBD2. The V and J ends lost 0 bases and 5 bases, in that order; junction bases with no gene match: 7. Per the germline V gene, CDR1 is SGHNT and CDR2 is YENEEA. The CDR3 has 17 residues.

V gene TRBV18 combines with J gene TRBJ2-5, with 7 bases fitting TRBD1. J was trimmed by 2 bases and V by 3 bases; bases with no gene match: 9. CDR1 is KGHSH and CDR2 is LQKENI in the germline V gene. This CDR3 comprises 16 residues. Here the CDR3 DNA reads TGTGCCAGCTCACCTCCGGGACAGAGAATTCAAGAGACCCAGTACTTC. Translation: CASSPPGQRIQETQYF.

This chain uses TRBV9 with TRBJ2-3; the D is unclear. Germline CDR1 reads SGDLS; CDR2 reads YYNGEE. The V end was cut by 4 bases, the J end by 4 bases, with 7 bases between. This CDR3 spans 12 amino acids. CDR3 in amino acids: CASSSISDTQYF. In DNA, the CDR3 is TGTGCCAGCAGCTCCATCTCAGATACGCAGTATTTT.

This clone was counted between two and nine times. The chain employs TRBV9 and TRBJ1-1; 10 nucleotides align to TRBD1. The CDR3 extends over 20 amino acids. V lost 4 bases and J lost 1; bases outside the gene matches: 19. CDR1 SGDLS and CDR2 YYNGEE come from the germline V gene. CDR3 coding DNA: TGTGCCAGCAGCTTATATACCATCCGGGACAGGGGAAAGAAGAACACTGAAGCTTTCTTT. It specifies CASSLYTIRDRGKKNTEAFF.

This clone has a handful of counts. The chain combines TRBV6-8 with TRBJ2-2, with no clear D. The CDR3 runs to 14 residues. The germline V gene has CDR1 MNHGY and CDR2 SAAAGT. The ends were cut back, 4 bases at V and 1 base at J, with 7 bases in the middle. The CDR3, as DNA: TGTGCCAGCAGTTTTGACGGGAACACCGGGGAGCTGTTTTTT. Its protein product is CASSFDGNTGELFF.

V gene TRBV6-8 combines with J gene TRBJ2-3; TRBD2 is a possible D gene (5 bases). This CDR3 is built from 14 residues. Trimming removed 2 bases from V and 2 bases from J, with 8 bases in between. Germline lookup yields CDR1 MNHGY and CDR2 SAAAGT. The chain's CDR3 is CASSYDYSTDTQYF. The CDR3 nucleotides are TGTGCCAGCAGTTACGACTACTCCACAGATACGCAGTATTTT.

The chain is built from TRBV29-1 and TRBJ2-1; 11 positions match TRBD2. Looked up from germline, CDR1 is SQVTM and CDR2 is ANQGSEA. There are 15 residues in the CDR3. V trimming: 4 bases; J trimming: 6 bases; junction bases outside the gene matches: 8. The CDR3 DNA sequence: TGCAGCGTTGGTCGACTAGCGGGACTCGGCAATGAGCAGTTCTTC. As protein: CSVGRLAGLGNEQFF.

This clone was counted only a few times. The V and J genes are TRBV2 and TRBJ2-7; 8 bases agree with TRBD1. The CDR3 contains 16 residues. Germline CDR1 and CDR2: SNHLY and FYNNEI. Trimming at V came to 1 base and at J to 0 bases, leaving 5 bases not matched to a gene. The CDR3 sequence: CASSEGRGRVSYEQYV. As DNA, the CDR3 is TGTGCCAGCAGTGAAGGCAGGGGGCGAGTCTCCTACGAGCAGTACGTC.